This T cell receptor beta chain was identified in a study of shared clonotypes between healthy human individuals. Study-wide background: The people who gave samples were a couple of women and a few men aged 18 to 49. CD4 naive cells filled three plates per donor, CD4 memory three, CD8 naive two and CD8 memory one.

To note about this clone: Antigen specificity is unknown. Other nucleotide sequences in the sample specify the same CDR3.

Donors were healthy HIV-negative adults without recent acute infections or vaccinations. CDR1 is SNHLY and CDR2 is FYNNEI in the germline V gene. Trimming shortened V by 4 bases and J by 4 bases, and 11 bases separated the two germline ends. The CDR3 is 14 residues long. Regarding the study as a whole: Non-shared clonotypes were found to have lower generation probabilities than the clonotypes that were shared by all four of the sorted-subset donors.

Clones were sequenced by immunoSEQ multiplex PCR, and TCRdb holds only the in-frame ones, with some missing. The sample carries fewer than 1.4 million clones, around 82% recorded once. The sequencing input was memory CD4+ T cells from PBMCs. The subset here: CD45RA-negative fraction. The clonotype was recovered from a man younger than 35 in good health. Some clones in this sample may be carry-over from other donors' samples. The chain recombines TRBV2 with TRBJ2-1, with D perhaps being TRBD1 or TRBD2 (6 bases each). DNA of the CDR3: TGTGCCAGCAGTGTTCAGGGGAGGTACAATGAGCAGTTCTTC. Protein sequence: CASSVQGRYNEQFF.